This T cell receptor (beta chain) was observed in a study of CD8+ T cells in alopecia areata. Study as a whole: Female roughly 7-10-week-old C3H/HeJ recipients received skin from roughly 6-13-month-old C3H/HeJ graft donors with spontaneous alopecia.

The sequencing template was cDNA reverse transcribed from extracted RNA. TCRdb's copy holds only in-frame clones and misses some; the assay was immunoSEQ multiplex PCR. The record shows approximately 280,000 clones for this sample, with no singletons present. V was clipped by 0 bases and J by 5 bases, with 12 bases between them. Looked up from germline, CDR1 is NNHNN and CDR2 is SYGAGS (reference sequence). The CDR3 length is 15 residues. The table lists this clone with a few counts. Mouse gene names apply. The missing CDR3 end, 4 residues past where the read stops, is filled in from the germline J gene. Sorting used CD4, CD8alpha, NKG2D, NKG2ACE and other markers on pooled cutaneous lymph node cells.

Material: CD4+ T cells sorted from a lymph node. This receptor was identified in a C3H/HeJ mouse with alopecia areata. Mouse MHC haplotype: H2-k. The gene calls are TRBV13-2 and TRBJ2-1, with D possibly matching TRBD1 (6 bases). CDR3 DNA (partial): TGTGCCAGCGGTGATGCAGGGACAATCAATGCT. Protein sequence: CASGDAGTINA. The whole CDR3 reads CASGDAGTINAEQFF.